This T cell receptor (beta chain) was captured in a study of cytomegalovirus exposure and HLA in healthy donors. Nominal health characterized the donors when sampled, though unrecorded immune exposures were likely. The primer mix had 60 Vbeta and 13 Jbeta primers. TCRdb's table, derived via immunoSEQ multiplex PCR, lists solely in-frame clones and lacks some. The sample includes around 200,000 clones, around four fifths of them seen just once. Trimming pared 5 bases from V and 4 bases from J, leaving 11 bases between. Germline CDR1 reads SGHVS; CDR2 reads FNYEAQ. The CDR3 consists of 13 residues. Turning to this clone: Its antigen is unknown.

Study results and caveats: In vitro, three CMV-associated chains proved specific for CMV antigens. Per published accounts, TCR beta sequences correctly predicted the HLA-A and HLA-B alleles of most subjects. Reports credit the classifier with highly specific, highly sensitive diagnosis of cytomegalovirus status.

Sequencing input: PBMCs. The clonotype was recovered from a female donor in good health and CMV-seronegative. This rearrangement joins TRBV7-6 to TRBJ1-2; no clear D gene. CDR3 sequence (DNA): TGTGCCAGCAGCCCCGGTTCGGGCTATGGCTACACCTTC. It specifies CASSPGSGYGYTF. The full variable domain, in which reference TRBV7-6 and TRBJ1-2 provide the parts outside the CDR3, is GAGVSQSPRYKVTKRGQDVALRCDPISGHVSLYWYRQALGQGPEFLTYFNYEAQQDKSGLPNDRFSAERPEGSISTLTIQRTEQRDSAMYRCASSPGSGYGYTFGSGTRLTVV.